This T cell receptor beta chain was identified during a study of a mutant IDH1 vaccine in newly diagnosed glioma. At the level of the study: Treated patients, averaging approximately 40 years, were about 62% male and approximately 38% female. Patients previously underwent radiotherapy, temozolomide, or both, and most underwent both.

Clones were read by immunoSEQ multiplex PCR, and TCRdb kept only the in-frame ones, dropping some. This table holds 35,000 to 40,000 clones, around 82% found once. To note about this clone: The antigen is not known.

Time point noted: baseline, week 1 (first vaccination visit). Sample treatment: pre-vaccination baseline after standard-of-care therapy. CDR1 and CDR2 (germline): MNHNS, SASEGT. This CDR3 has 14 amino acids. V was pared by 6 bases and J by 5 bases, with 8 bases of the junction left unmatched. Whole-study results and caveats: Across multiple MHC alleles, 90% to 95% of patients had vaccine-induced responses. Among top peripheral T cell clonotypes, changes seemed unrelated to pseudoprogression.

The sample here was PBMCs, taken from a glioma patient treated with radiotherapy, temozolomide or both. This clonotype originated in a man aged 35-49 years with glioma. Some clones in this sample may be carry-over from other donors' samples. The chain links TRBV6-1 to TRBJ2-7; 9 nucleotides agree with TRBD1. CDR3 coding DNA: TGTGCCAGCAGCGGACAGGGGCTCTCGGACGAGCAGTACTTC. This translates into CASSGQGLSDEQYF.